This T cell receptor (beta chain) was recovered during a study of blood T cell repertoires in COVID-19. In the study overall: The United States, Italy and Spain supplied acute and convalescent COVID-19 samples. Sample material is recorded as cDNA or gDNA derived from T cells, B-cell-depleted T cells, or PBMCs.

Original methodology: Nucleated cell counts were estimated from reference gene primer amplification. Using immunoSEQ multiplex PCR, the repertoire was profiled, and TCRdb retains in-frame clones only, with some absent. Clonal size and the V and J genes are those of that table, whereas D and trimming came from the DNA. The sample contains roughly 200,000 clones, approximately 90% of which appear only once. Participants were aged 18 to 89 years from around 26 US areas. There are 12 residues in the CDR3. Germline trimming cut 9 bases from V and 6 bases from J; bases unmatched to any gene: 3. Germline V CDR1 and CDR2: MNHEY, SVGAGI.

V usage is TRBV6-5 and J usage is TRBJ1-2; TRBD1 matches at 11 bases. This sequence originates from a man aged 25-45 years who had recovered from COVID-19. Input material: PBMCs or T cells enriched from blood (not recorded which). The CDR3 reads CASRGQGDGYTF. The CDR3 coding sequence is TGTGCCAGTCGGGGACAGGGGGATGGCTACACCTTC.